The 14 T cell receptor beta chains presented below share a single source sample, sequenced in a study of patients and donors after allogeneic stem cell transplantation. TCRdb recomputed calls from the RT-PCR reads with MiXCR, one row per CDR3 protein. Here the sample spans some 60,000 distinct CDR3 sequences, 13% being singletons. Sequenced material: blood, either unsorted or a sorted T cell fraction (not recorded which). Every receptor here comes from a human donor who was either an allogeneic HSCT recipient or a stem cell or donor lymphocyte infusion donor (not recorded which). It is not recorded whose cells these are; they may come from a transplant donor.

V usage is TRBV9 and J usage is TRBJ2-1; 9 nucleotides agree with TRBD1. The germline V gene encodes CDR1 SGDLS and CDR2 YYNGEE. V shed 0 bases, J shed 7 bases, and the junction held 5 bases outside the gene matches. This CDR3 spans 15 amino acids. The CDR3 loop reads CASSVEGQGPNEQFF. The CDR3 nucleotides are TGTGCCAGCAGCGTAGAAGGACAGGGGCCAAATGAGCAGTTCTTC.

There are many counts of this clonotype. J is TRBJ1-2 and V is TRBV5-1, with no clear D. CDR1 is SGHRS, CDR2 YFSETQ, per germline. This CDR3 has 13 residues. The V end lost 2 bases, the J end lost 0 bases, and 5 bases lay between the germline ends. The CDR3 here is CASSFGSNYGYTF. In DNA, the CDR3 is TGCGCCAGCAGCTTTGGTTCTAACTATGGCTACACCTTC.

In its sample, this clonotype was seen a few times. V is TRBV7-9 and J is TRBJ2-1, with TRBD2 identical over 7 bases. Germline V gene sequence: CDR1 SEHNR, CDR2 FQNEAQ (reference sequence). CDR3 length: 15 residues. The V segment lost 7 bases and the J segment 3 bases; nucleotides outside the gene matches: 9. The CDR3: CASTSGLAVYNEQFF. The CDR3 DNA reads as TGTGCCAGCACTTCGGGGCTAGCGGTCTACAATGAGCAGTTCTTC.

This clonotype was seen a few times. An end of the junction does not agree with germline; a read error may underlie this. V usage is TRBV7-7 and J usage is TRBJ2-1; tentatively, D is TRBD2 (5 bases). Germline V gene data show CDR1 as SSHAT and CDR2 as FNYEAQ (reference sequence). The CDR3 is 17 amino acids. In DNA form, the CDR3 reads TGTGCTAGCAGCCCTATCCGACTATTGAGCTCCTACAATGAGCAGTTCTTC. This gives the protein CASSPIRLLSSYNEQFF.

The chain has TRBV27 and TRBJ2-1; 11 nucleotides line up with TRBD2. This CDR3 is 15 amino acids long. Looked up from germline, CDR1 is MNHEY and CDR2 is SMNVEV (reference sequence). The ends lost 5 bases at V and 5 bases at J; junction bases unmatched: 5. CDR3 coding DNA: TGTGCCAGCAGTCCTGGGACTAGCGGAGACAATGAGCAGTTCTTC. It specifies CASSPGTSGDNEQFF.

J is TRBJ1-1 and V is TRBV10-3, with TRBD1 matching over 7 bases. The germline V gene encodes CDR1 ENHRY and CDR2 SYGVKD. With V trimmed by 11 bases and J by 3 bases, 9 bases remained unmatched. This CDR3 is 13 amino acids long. In DNA, the CDR3 is TGTGCCTCTAACAGGGGTGGGGACACTGAAGCTTTCTTT. Translating it yields CASNRGGDTEAFF.

This chain links TRBV12-3 or TRBV12-4 with TRBJ2-7; TRBD1 matches at 10 bases. The CDR3 length is 15 residues. Losses at the gene ends were 5 bases for V and 2 bases for J; bases not matched to a gene: 6. The CDR3 here is CASSPGTGDPYEQYF. The CDR3 bases are TGTGCCAGCAGTCCGGGGACAGGGGACCCCTACGAGCAGTACTTC.

This CDR3 is CASSISGQGGTGELFF. In DNA, the CDR3 is TGTGCCAGTAGTATCTCGGGACAGGGTGGCACCGGGGAGCTGTTTTTT. This sequence joins TRBV19 and TRBJ2-2; 9 bases align to TRBD1. This CDR3 is built from 16 residues. Per the germline V gene, CDR1 is LNHDA and CDR2 is SQIVND (reference sequence). The ends lost 3 bases at V and 4 bases at J; junction bases unmatched: 6.

This clonotype showed up many times. The genes are TRBV5-1 and TRBJ2-1, with D possibly being TRBD1 (6 bases). With 2 bases removed from V and 10 bases from J, the gap between germline ends came to 13 bases. The CDR3 spans 13 residues. CDR1 and CDR2 (germline): SGHRS, YFSETQ. The CDR3 is CASSFTGMEEQFF. The CDR3 DNA sequence: TGCGCCAGCAGCTTTACAGGGATGGAGGAGCAGTTCTTC.

Concerning this clonotype: A read error is possible here, since a much larger clone lies one base away. The chain joins TRBV12-3 or TRBV12-4 to TRBJ2-2; tentatively, D is TRBD1 (6 bases). The CDR3 has 12 residues. CDR3 region: CASSIGQLALLF. The CDR3 DNA is TGTGCCAGCAGTATCGGACAGCTCGCGCTCTTATTT.

This clonotype was recorded at least ten times. In DNA form, the CDR3 reads TGCGCCAGCAGCCCAGGACAGGGAGTTTTCCAAGAGACCCAGTACTTC. Its translation: CASSPGQGVFQETQYF. The chain recombines TRBV5-1 with TRBJ2-5, with 8 bases that match TRBD1. This CDR3 is built from 16 residues. Germline CDR1 reads SGHRS; CDR2 reads YFSETQ. Trimming took 4 bases from V and 1 from J; bases not matched to a gene: 9.

The table lists this clonotype with a few counts. The chain employs TRBV29-1 and TRBJ2-1, with D possibly TRBD2 on 5 matching bases. The V gene's germline CDR1 is SQVTM and CDR2 ANQGSEA. V was shortened by 3 bases and J by 6 bases, with 15 bases between the two germline ends. This CDR3 is 14 amino acids long. The CDR3 DNA reads as TGCAGCGTTGACCCCCTAGTGGGGAGCAATGAGCAGTTCTTC. Translated: CSVDPLVGSNEQFF.

This clonotype was found a few times. This sequence joins TRBV6-5 and TRBJ2-7; the D gene is possibly TRBD2 (5 bases). The CDR3 runs to 14 residues. The ends were cut back, 0 bases at V and 2 bases at J, with 8 bases in the middle. Germline V lookup: CDR1 MNHEY, CDR2 SVGAGI. CDR3 amino acids: CASSYSSGAYEQYF. In nucleotides, the CDR3 is TGTGCCAGCAGTTACTCCTCCGGGGCCTACGAGCAGTACTTC.

The CDR3 DNA sequence: TGCGCCAGCAGCCGTCGACAGGGTGAAGCTTTCTTT. Translating it yields CASSRRQGEAFF. J is TRBJ1-1 and V is TRBV5-1, with TRBD1 identical over 7 bases. V lost 4 bases and J lost 7; bases outside the gene matches: 4. CDR1 is SGHRS, CDR2 YFSETQ, per germline. This CDR3 is built from 12 residues. The full variable domain, completed using reference TRBV5-1 and TRBJ1-1, is KAGVTQTPRYLIKTRGQQVTLSCSPISGHRSVSWYQQTPGQGLQFLFEYFSETQRNKGNFPGRFSGRQFSNSRSEMNVSTLELGDSALYLCASSRRQGEAFFGQGTRLTVV.